Listed here is a single T cell receptor beta chain. The data derive from a study of response to subunit inactivated influenza vaccine. The length of the CDR3 is 12 residues. The germline V gene has CDR1 DFQATT and CDR2 SNEGSKA (reference sequence). Trimming removed 6 bases from V and 14 bases from J, with 19 bases in between. TCRdb passed the RT-PCR reads through MiXCR, listing each CDR3 protein once. The table shows more than 550,000 distinct CDR3 sequences, with approximately 11% occurring only once. Separately, the same data were catalogued under a study of T cells expressing NK-cell markers. That study adds: It was by 5'RACE template switching with UMIs that TCR beta cDNA was made.

This TCR was sampled from a man over 45 who received an inactivated influenza vaccine. The genes are TRBV20-1 and TRBJ2-2; D is possibly TRBD1 (6 bases). This specimen consisted of PBMCs from blood, obtained on the day of vaccination. The CDR3 region has the DNA TGCAGTGCCAGGGGAGCGGAAGAGGTACTGTTTTTT. It specifies CSARGAEEVLFF.